These 26 T cell receptor beta chains share one sample of origin, sequenced in a study of blood T cell repertoires in COVID-19. The method was immunoSEQ multiplex PCR; TCRdb's version includes in-frame clones alone and lacks a portion of them. The sample has approximately 300,000 clones; about 89% are singletons. The sequencing sample was made of peripheral blood. The receptor set was obtained from a man between 18 and 29 years old who had recovered from COVID-19.

The chain links TRBV5-1 to TRBJ1-5; D might be TRBD1 (5 bases). The CDR3 covers 16 residues. The germline gives CDR1 SGHRS, CDR2 YFSETQ. Trimming pared 0 bases from V and 9 bases from J, leaving 19 bases between. CDR3 nucleotide sequence: TGCGCCAGCAGCTTGGGTTATGACAGCGCGCCTGGGCCCCAGCATTTT. It codes for CASSLGYDSAPGPQHF. Based on the CDR3 plus reference TRBV5-1 and TRBJ1-5, the full variable domain is KAGVTQTPRYLIKTRGQQVTLSCSPISGHRSVSWYQQTPGQGLQFLFEYFSETQRNKGNFPGRFSGRQFSNSRSEMNVSTLELGDSALYLCASSLGYDSAPGPQHFGDGTRLSIL.

This clone was picked up a small number of times. The chain recombines TRBV2 with TRBJ2-7, with 8 bases that match TRBD2. The CDR3 is 14 residues long. V dropped 7 bases and J dropped 7; count of bases not matched to a gene: 12. Germline CDR1 SNHLY, CDR2 FYNNEI. DNA of the CDR3: TGTGCCAGCACCGGGGGGACTAGAGGAGTTGAGCAGTACTTC. The encoded protein is CASTGGTRGVEQYF.

The chain's CDR3 is CASSGGPGNTEAFF. The CDR3 DNA sequence: TGTGCCAGCAGCGGGGGCCCAGGGAACACTGAAGCTTTCTTT. The chain combines TRBV9 with TRBJ1-1; D is possibly TRBD1 (5 bases). The CDR3 covers 14 residues. Germline V gene sequence: CDR1 SGDLS, CDR2 YYNGEE. V was clipped by 3 bases and J by 1 base, with 10 bases between them.

This rearrangement joins TRBV6-5 to TRBJ1-1, with D possibly TRBD1 on 6 matching bases. CDR1 and CDR2 from the germline V gene are MNHEY and SVGAGI. Trimming took 9 bases from V and 0 from J, leaving 17 bases between them. The CDR3 extends over 15 amino acids. For the CDR3, the DNA is TGTGCCAGTTGGGGGGGGCTAGGGGTGAACACTGAAGCTTTCTTT. It yields the protein CASWGGLGVNTEAFF.

The chain combines TRBV5-6 with TRBJ1-2; D perhaps matches TRBD1 (6 bases). The CDR3 contains 14 residues. Trimming removed 2 bases at V and 6 bases at J, with 14 bases between. Per the germline V gene, CDR1 is SGHDT and CDR2 is YYEEEE. CDR3 protein: CASSLLDSFNGYTF. The CDR3 nucleotides read TGTGCCAGCAGCTTATTGGACAGTTTCAATGGCTACACCTTC. The whole variable domain, remainder taken from reference TRBV5-6 and TRBJ1-2, is DAGVTQSPTHLIKTRGQQVTLRCSPKSGHDTVSWYQQALGQGPQFIFQYYEEEERQRGNFPDRFSGHQFPNYSSELNVNALLLGDSALYLCASSLLDSFNGYTFGSGTRLTVV.

The CDR3 sequence: CASSSKGATGNTIYF. CDR3 nucleotide sequence: TGCGCCAGCAGCTCTAAGGGGGCGACTGGAAACACCATATATTTT. J is TRBJ1-3 and V is TRBV5-1; TRBD1 agrees at 7 bases. The V segment lost 3 bases and the J segment 2 bases; nucleotides outside the gene matches: 5. Germline CDR1 SGHRS, CDR2 YFSETQ. This CDR3 is built from 15 residues.

The V call is TRBV27, the J call TRBJ1-1; no definite D call. The ends were cut back, 0 bases at V and 4 bases at J, with 6 bases in the middle. Germline V gene data show CDR1 as MNHEY and CDR2 as SMNVEV (reference sequence). The CDR3 length is 13 residues. In nucleotides, the CDR3 is TGTGCCAGCAGTTTATCGGCAAGCACTGAAGCTTTCTTT. Amino acids: CASSLSASTEAFF.

The gene calls are TRBV18 and TRBJ1-5, with TRBD1 matching 12 bases. V was clipped by 4 bases and J by 2 bases; unmatched bases: 12. The length of the CDR3 is 19 residues. Germline V gene data show CDR1 as KGHSH and CDR2 as LQKENI. CDR3: CASSHTTGQGAGGNQPQHF. CDR3 DNA sequence: TGTGCCAGCTCACATACCACGGGACAGGGGGCAGGGGGCAATCAGCCCCAGCATTTT.

The V gene is TRBV9, the J gene TRBJ1-2, with D possibly being TRBD1 (5 bases). Germline V gives CDR1 SGDLS, CDR2 YYNGEE. CDR3 size: 13 residues. V was clipped by 0 bases and J by 7 bases, with 10 bases between them. CDR3 sequence (DNA): TGTGCCAGCAGCGTAGGAGCAGGGCTTGGCTACACCTTC. This gives the protein CASSVGAGLGYTF.

This sequence joins TRBV11-1 and TRBJ2-5; TRBD1 is a possible D gene (6 bases). The CDR3 runs to 14 residues. Looked up from germline, CDR1 is SGHAT and CDR2 is FQDESV (reference sequence). V gave up 0 bases and J gave up 5 bases, with 10 bases separating them. CDR3 nucleotide sequence: TGTGCCAGCAGCTTAGCGTCGCAGGGGGAGACCCAGTACTTC. This gives the protein CASSLASQGETQYF.

V is TRBV7-2 and J is TRBJ1-1; D uncertain. In germline, CDR1 is SGHTA, CDR2 FQGNSA. The V gene lost 7 bases and the J gene lost 11 bases, with 23 bases spanning the gap. The CDR3 covers 14 residues. CDR3 bases: TGTGCCAGCACCCCCCCGCCAACCTCTAGGGAGGCTTTCTTT. It yields the protein CASTPPPTSREAFF.

This chain connects TRBV2 to TRBJ1-2; no reliable D call. V gave up 6 bases and J gave up 13 bases, with 6 bases separating them. The CDR3 extends over 8 amino acids. In germline, CDR1 is SNHLY, CDR2 FYNNEI. The CDR3 reads CASRGPTF. The CDR3 nucleotides are TGTGCCAGCAGGGGCCCCACCTTC.

The V and J genes are TRBV27 and TRBJ1-2, with a tentative D call TRBD1 (6 bases). Deletions cut 2 bases from V and 6 bases from J, with 10 bases between. The CDR3 sequence is 13 residues long. Germline lookup yields CDR1 MNHEY and CDR2 SMNVEV (reference sequence). Here the CDR3 DNA reads TGTGCCAGCAGTTTAAACAGGGCTGATGGCTACACCTTC. It codes for CASSLNRADGYTF.

V is TRBV5-4 and J is TRBJ2-7; 8 nucleotides match TRBD1. This CDR3 is built from 13 residues. Germline CDR1 is SGHNT and CDR2 is YYREEE (reference sequence). After removal of 6 bases from V and 5 bases from J, the junction contained 7 bases not matched to a gene. The CDR3: CASIRQGQNEQYF. In DNA form, the CDR3 reads TGTGCCAGCATCAGACAGGGGCAGAACGAGCAGTACTTC.

The gene calls are TRBV3-1 (or the pseudogene TRBV3-2) and TRBJ1-1; 8 positions agree with TRBD1. The CDR3 has 13 residues. The ends lost 0 bases at V and 8 bases at J; junction bases unmatched: 2. Per the germline V gene, CDR1 is LGHDT and CDR2 is YNNKEL (reference sequence). DNA of the CDR3: TGTGCCAGCAGCCAAGATCGGGACAGGGAAGCTTTCTTT. It yields the protein CASSQDRDREAFF.

This chain links TRBV7-9 with TRBJ1-1, with TRBD1 matching over 7 bases. The CDR3 has 15 residues. From germline, CDR1 is SEHNR and CDR2 FQNEAQ (reference sequence). V shed 7 bases and J 4 bases; nucleotides not matched to a gene: 12. CDR3 sequence: CASTPPGGSGTEAFF. The CDR3 DNA is TGTGCCAGCACGCCGCCAGGGGGATCGGGCACTGAAGCTTTCTTT.

CDR3 residues: CAISESTGLAHEQYF. The CDR3 nucleotides read TGTGCCATCAGTGAGTCAACGGGACTAGCGCACGAGCAGTACTTC. V is TRBV10-3 and J is TRBJ2-7; 10 nucleotides match TRBD2. The CDR3 is 15 amino acids. V lost 0 bases, J lost 5 bases, and 4 bases stayed unmatched. Germline V gene data show CDR1 as ENHRY and CDR2 as SYGVKD.

The chain is built from TRBV29-1 and TRBJ1-2; D gene ambiguous. There are 13 residues in the CDR3. Per the germline V gene, CDR1 is SQVTM and CDR2 is ANQGSEA. V lost 2 bases, J lost 4 bases, and 11 bases lay in between. CDR3 sequence reads: CSVESAIGYGYTF. The CDR3 DNA reads as TGCAGCGTTGAATCCGCTATCGGCTATGGCTACACCTTC.

V gene TRBV30 combines with J gene TRBJ2-7; D may be TRBD2 (6 bases). The CDR3 has 14 amino acids. Trimming shortened V by 0 bases and J by 4 bases, and 13 bases separated the two germline ends. Germline loops: CDR1 GTSNPN, CDR2 SVGIG (reference sequence). The CDR3: CAWSVGGAAYEQYF. In DNA, the CDR3 is TGTGCCTGGAGTGTAGGAGGGGCGGCGTACGAGCAGTACTTC. Based on the CDR3 plus reference TRBV30 and TRBJ2-7, the full variable domain is SQTIHQWPATLVQPVGSPLSLECTVEGTSNPNLYWYRQAAGRGLQLLFYSVGIGQISSEVPQNLSASRPQDRQFILSSKKLLLSDSGFYLCAWSVGGAAYEQYFGPGTRLTVT.

The chain is built from TRBV7-8 and TRBJ2-5; D call uncertain. Per the germline V gene, CDR1 is SGHVS and CDR2 is FQNEAQ. The CDR3 length is 11 residues. V shed 5 bases and J shed 5 bases, with 6 bases lying between them. CDR3 nucleotides: TGTGCCAGCAGCCCCGGTGAGACCCAGTACTTC. Translation: CASSPGETQYF. Complete variable domain (other parts from reference TRBV7-8 and TRBJ2-5): GAGVSQSPRYKVAKRGQDVALRCDPISGHVSLFWYQQALGQGPEFLTYFQNEAQLDKSGLPSDRFFAERPEGSVSTLKIQRTQQEDSAVYLCASSPGETQYFGPGTRLLVL.

The V call is TRBV10-2, the J call TRBJ2-1; D possibly corresponds to TRBD1 (6 bases). V was cut by 6 bases and J by 5 bases, with 17 bases left in between. Germline V lookup: CDR1 WSHSY, CDR2 SAAADI. The CDR3 consists of 15 residues. DNA of the CDR3: TGCGCCAGCAGGCCTACAGGGTTGGAGGACAATGAGCAGTTCTTC. Translated: CASRPTGLEDNEQFF.

The chain is built from TRBV28 and TRBJ2-3; TRBD1 agrees at 8 bases. This CDR3 is built from 18 residues. Germline loops: CDR1 MDHEN, CDR2 SYDVKM. With V trimmed by 1 base and J by 2 bases, 11 bases remained unmatched. In DNA, the CDR3 is TGTGCCAGCAGTTTATACCCCGGGACAGGTCACTACACAGATACGCAGTATTTT. This gives the protein CASSLYPGTGHYTDTQYF.

The chain carries TRBV4-1 and TRBJ2-1, with 7 bases aligning to TRBD2. Germline V gene sequence: CDR1 MGHRA, CDR2 YSYEKL. The CDR3 has 16 amino acids. After removal of 4 bases from V and 2 bases from J, the junction contained 8 bases not matched to a gene. CDR3 protein: CASSLETSRPYNEQFF. As DNA, the CDR3 is TGCGCCAGCAGCCTTGAGACTAGCAGACCCTACAATGAGCAGTTCTTC.

A single count supports this clone. The chain carries TRBV27 and TRBJ1-2; no reliable D call. Trimming removed 2 bases from V and 3 bases from J, with 13 bases in between. This CDR3 comprises 15 residues. From germline, CDR1 is MNHEY and CDR2 SMNVEV (reference sequence). The CDR3 coding sequence is TGTGCCAGCAGTTTAGGGCCGGAACGCCACTATGGCTACACCTTC. Its translation: CASSLGPERHYGYTF.

The chain is built from TRBV7-9 and TRBJ1-1; D not resolved. Germline lookup yields CDR1 SEHNR and CDR2 FQNEAQ (reference sequence). This CDR3 has 16 residues. Between the trimmed V and J ends, which lost 2 bases and 1 base, there was a span of 14 bases. Here the CDR3 DNA reads TGTGCCAGCAGCTTATCTGGGGTTGGAGGGAACACTGAAGCTTTCTTT. Translation: CASSLSGVGGNTEAFF. Looking up the rest from reference TRBV7-9 and TRBJ1-1 gives the full variable domain: DTGVSQNPRHKITKRGQNVTFRCDPISEHNRLYWYRQTLGQGPEFLTYFQNEAQLEKSRLLSDRFSAERPKGSFSTLEIQRTEQGDSAMYLCASSLSGVGGNTEAFFGQGTRLTVV.

V and J are TRBV29-1 and TRBJ1-1; 9 nucleotides line up with TRBD1. The V segment lost 7 bases and the J segment 5 bases; nucleotides outside the gene matches: 5. CDR1 and CDR2 from the germline V gene are SQVTM and ANQGSEA. CDR3 size: 12 residues. This CDR3 reads CSAAGQGTEAFF. The CDR3 DNA reads as TGCAGCGCCGCGGGACAGGGAACTGAAGCTTTCTTT. The full variable domain, in which reference TRBV29-1 and TRBJ1-1 provide the parts outside the CDR3, is SAVISQKPSRDICQRGTSLTIQCQVDSQVTMMFWYRQQPGQSLTLIATANQGSEATYESGFVIDKFPISRPNLTFSTLTVSNMSPEDSSIYLCSAAGQGTEAFFGQGTRLTVV.